The following is a T cell receptor beta chain sequence with its context. The source of the sample is a study of blood T cell repertoires in COVID-19. Background on the study: Collection of acute and convalescent COVID-19 samples took place in the United States, Italy and Spain.

In the study's own analysis: Nucleated cell number was recorded as an estimate derived from reference gene primer amplification. The protocol was immunoSEQ multiplex PCR, while the TCRdb copy is restricted to in-frame clones and leaves out a portion. Clonal size and the V and J genes are those of that table, whereas D and trimming came from the DNA. The sample has around 190,000 clones, over 75% seen once. Trimming removed 4 bases from V and 7 bases from J, with 8 bases in between. Germline V gives CDR1 MGHDK, CDR2 SYGVNS. CDR3 length: 13 residues. The TCR comes from a man in his forties or fifties with COVID-19, enrolled during active disease. The chain recombines TRBV25-1 with TRBJ1-6; the D is unclear. The specimen sequenced was peripheral blood. The CDR3 bases are TGTGCCAGCAGTGCTCTGGCCAATTCACCCCTCCACTTT. Protein: CASSALANSPLHF. The entire variable domain, with the rest obtained from reference TRBV25-1 and TRBJ1-6, is as follows: EADIYQTPRYLVIGTGKKITLECSQTMGHDKMYWYQQDPGMELHLIHYSYGVNSTEKGDLSSESTVSRIRTEHFPLTLESARPSHTSQYLCASSALANSPLHFGNGTRLTVT.